One and the same sample provided the 23 T cell receptor beta chains below, sequenced in a study of T cell repertoires in cytomegalovirus infection. For these TCRs, the target antigens are not known. TCRdb redid the calling of the reads with MiXCR, one entry per CDR3 protein. The table records about 900,000 distinct CDR3 sequences, 31% of them present only once. The sequences come from cultured CD8+ T cells from PBMCs, collected from culture after CMV antigen stimulation. Receptors originate from a human donor in good health (CMV status not recorded). Some clones in this sample may be carry-over from other donors' samples.

V gene TRBV27 combines with J gene TRBJ2-3; TRBD2 might be the D (5 bases). The CDR3 loop spans 13 amino acids. Germline CDR1 reads MNHEY; CDR2 reads SMNVEV (reference sequence). Trimming pared 2 bases from V and 6 bases from J, leaving 9 bases between. The CDR3 loop is CASSLIGEDTQYF. CDR3 DNA: TGTGCCAGCAGTTTAATTGGGGAGGATACGCAGTATTTT.

V usage is TRBV10-3 and J usage is TRBJ2-1, with 11 bases fitting TRBD2. CDR3 length: 14 residues. CDR1 is ENHRY and CDR2 is SYGVKD in the germline V gene. V lost 8 bases to trimming and J lost 4 bases; unmatched junction nucleotides: 4. The CDR3 protein is CAIQRTSGYNEQFF. The CDR3 DNA reads as TGTGCCATCCAAAGGACTAGCGGGTACAATGAGCAGTTCTTC.

This clonotype was recorded a few times. J is TRBJ1-1 and V is TRBV27; 7 bases match TRBD1. J was trimmed by 4 bases and V by 6 bases; bases with no gene match: 5. Germline values: CDR1 MNHEY, CDR2 SMNVEV (reference sequence). This CDR3 contains 13 residues. CDR3 amino acids: CASRTGVRTEAFF. CDR3 in DNA: TGTGCCAGCAGAACAGGGGTGCGCACTGAAGCTTTCTTT.

There are many counts of this clonotype. The genes are TRBV7-9 and TRBJ2-7; TRBD1 might be the D (5 bases). The CDR3 is 14 residues long. The germline CDR1 and CDR2 sequences are SEHNR and FQNEAQ (reference sequence). V was trimmed by 7 bases and J by 5 bases, leaving 18 bases between them. CDR3 nucleotides: TGTGCCAGCACCCCCTCCCAGGGTTGGGACGAGCAGTACTTC. Protein product: CASTPSQGWDEQYF.

This chain uses TRBV4-3 with TRBJ2-1; no clear D gene. This CDR3 comprises 14 residues. Trimming removed 0 bases at V and 5 bases at J, with 8 bases between. Germline-derived CDR1 and CDR2 are LGHNA and YSLEER. The CDR3 region is CASSQEYLNNEQFF. CDR3 nucleotide sequence: TGCGCCAGCAGCCAAGAGTACCTCAACAATGAGCAGTTCTTC.

This clonotype was seen more than once but under ten times. CDR3 DNA: TGCGCCAGCAGGTCCGAAGGACACCCCTCCTACGAGCAGTACTTC. Protein: CASRSEGHPSYEQYF. This chain connects TRBV5-1 to TRBJ2-7, with D tentatively TRBD1 (5 bases). Germline values: CDR1 SGHRS, CDR2 YFSETQ. The CDR3 totals 15 residues. Trimming took off 5 bases at V and 0 bases at J, with 15 bases between the two ends.

This clonotype has a count of ten or more. The genes are TRBV4-1 and TRBJ2-3; no firm D call. The ends were cut back, 0 bases at V and 2 bases at J, with 6 bases in the middle. Germline V lookup: CDR1 MGHRA, CDR2 YSYEKL. The CDR3 has 14 amino acids. The CDR3 DNA sequence: TGCGCCAGCAGCCAAGAAACTGACACAGATACGCAGTATTTT. It encodes CASSQETDTDTQYF.

This clonotype was detected many times. The chain recombines TRBV7-2 with TRBJ1-5; D is unclear. Germline CDR1 reads SGHTA; CDR2 reads FQGNSA. Trimming pared 5 bases from V and 6 bases from J, leaving 14 bases between. CDR3 length: 14 residues. CDR3 DNA: TGTGCCAGCAGCAGGTGGGGAATCGGTCAGCCCCAGCATTTT. Translation gives CASSRWGIGQPQHF.

This chain uses TRBV20-1 with TRBJ2-5; TRBD2 might be the D (5 bases). The germline V and J ends were trimmed by 6 bases and 0 bases, with 17 bases remaining between them. Germline V gene lookup returns CDR1 DFQATT and CDR2 SNEGSKA (reference sequence). The length of the CDR3 is 15 residues. This CDR3 reads CSAPSRAVYQETQYF. The CDR3 DNA is TGCAGTGCACCCTCTCGAGCGGTGTACCAAGAGACCCAGTACTTC.

The rearrangement uses TRBV6-5 and TRBJ1-3, with unresolved D. Between the trimmed V and J ends, which lost 2 bases and 4 bases, there was a span of 9 bases. There are 14 residues in the CDR3. Per the germline V gene, CDR1 is MNHEY and CDR2 is SVGAGI. The chain's CDR3 is CASSYRELGNTIYF. The CDR3 region has the DNA TGTGCCAGCAGTTACAGGGAATTAGGAAACACCATATATTTT.

The chain recombines TRBV12-3 or TRBV12-4 with TRBJ1-2; weak D call: TRBD1 (5 bases). The CDR3 has 12 amino acids. The V and J ends lost 8 bases and 7 bases respectively, with 14 bases between them. The CDR3 reads CASLFGGTGYTF. CDR3 DNA: TGTGCCAGCCTGTTTGGGGGAACTGGCTACACCTTC.

This clonotype has more than one count but fewer than ten. The chain recombines TRBV20-1 with TRBJ1-5; D call uncertain. V was shortened by 6 bases and J by 5 bases, with 17 bases between the two germline ends. Looked up from germline, CDR1 is DFQATT and CDR2 is SNEGSKA (reference sequence). The CDR3 loop spans 14 amino acids. The CDR3 is CSAEGANMDQPQHF. In nucleotides, the CDR3 is TGCAGTGCCGAGGGTGCTAACATGGATCAGCCCCAGCATTTT.

V usage is TRBV6-6 and J usage is TRBJ2-7, with TRBD1 matching 7 bases. V lost 4 bases and J lost 2; bases outside the gene matches: 8. The CDR3 is 15 residues long. The germline V gene has CDR1 MNHNY and CDR2 SVGAGI (reference sequence). The CDR3 DNA is TGTGCCAGCAGTTCTCCTTTAGACAGGGCCTACGAGCAGTACTTC. Translating gives CASSSPLDRAYEQYF.

The table lists this clonotype with many counts. The rearrangement uses TRBV7-6 and TRBJ2-5; D is undetermined. CDR1 is SGHVS and CDR2 is FNYEAQ in the germline V gene. This CDR3 has 14 amino acids. Trimming cost V 5 bases and J 3 bases, with 13 bases left between them. CDR3 in amino acids: CASSQGRRKETQYF. DNA of the CDR3: TGTGCCAGCAGCCAAGGAAGGCGGAAAGAGACCCAGTACTTC.

This chain connects TRBV10-3 to TRBJ1-1; no reliable D call. The V gene lost 4 bases and the J gene lost 0 bases, with 9 bases spanning the gap. CDR1 is ENHRY and CDR2 is SYGVKD in the germline V gene. This CDR3 has 14 residues. CDR3 sequence reads: CAISGGDLNTEAFF. The CDR3 DNA is TGTGCCATCAGTGGCGGGGATCTGAACACTGAAGCTTTCTTT.

Only a few counts were recorded for this clonotype. The gene calls are TRBV29-1 and TRBJ2-6; D might be TRBD2 (6 bases). The CDR3 totals 15 residues. V was shortened by 1 base and J by 2 bases, with 9 bases between the two germline ends. Germline CDR1 reads SQVTM; CDR2 reads ANQGSEA. CDR3 DNA: TGCAGCGTTGAAGTTTGGGGGGCTGGGGCCAACGTCCTGACTTTC. It codes for CSVEVWGAGANVLTF.

This clonotype appeared a few times. The chain uses TRBV7-6 and TRBJ2-1; 7 bases line up with TRBD2. The CDR3 runs to 15 residues. Germline V lookup: CDR1 SGHVS, CDR2 FNYEAQ. J gave up 4 bases and V 8 bases, and 11 bases lay outside the gene matches. Here the CDR3 DNA reads TGTGCCAGCTCCGGGGGAACTAGCGCATACAATGAGCAGTTCTTC. Protein product: CASSGGTSAYNEQFF.

This clonotype has a handful of counts. The chain combines TRBV4-2 with TRBJ2-1; D is unclear. The CDR3 is made up of 15 amino acids. Germline-derived CDR1 and CDR2 are LGHNA and YNFKEQ. V lost 0 bases and J 6 bases, leaving 12 bases between the germline ends. CDR3 coding DNA: TGTGCCAGCAGCCAAGATCTTGACGCTTTCAATGAGCAGTTCTTC. This sequence encodes CASSQDLDAFNEQFF.

The J gene is TRBJ1-4, the V gene TRBV15; D is unresolved. Trimming took 5 bases from V and 8 from J, leaving 15 bases between them. CDR3 length: 14 residues. Germline-derived CDR1 and CDR2 are LNHNV and YYDKDF (reference sequence). Written as DNA, the CDR3 is TGTGCCACCAGCTTCGGGAACCAACGAGAAAAACTGTTTTTT. Protein sequence: CATSFGNQREKLFF.

Only a few counts were recorded for this clonotype. This rearrangement joins TRBV9 to TRBJ2-1, with no clear D. With 4 bases removed from V and 0 bases from J, the gap between germline ends came to 14 bases. CDR3 length: 16 amino acids. Looked up from germline, CDR1 is SGDLS and CDR2 is YYNGEE. CDR3: CASSPPDASSYNEQFF. For the CDR3, the DNA is TGTGCCAGCAGCCCCCCGGACGCGAGCTCCTACAATGAGCAGTTCTTC.

The V gene is TRBV7-9, the J gene TRBJ2-1; possibly TRBD1 for D (5 bases). The germline gives CDR1 SEHNR, CDR2 FQNEAQ (reference sequence). V lost 7 bases, J lost 3 bases, and 13 bases lay in between. This CDR3 has 14 amino acids. CDR3 amino acids: CASILEGVYNEQFF. The CDR3 DNA sequence: TGTGCCAGCATCTTGGAAGGGGTCTACAATGAGCAGTTCTTC.

This clonotype appeared once. This sequence joins TRBV18 and TRBJ2-1; D is perhaps TRBD2 (6 bases). Trimming removed 1 base at V and 10 bases at J, with 23 bases between. The CDR3 spans 17 residues. CDR1 KGHSH and CDR2 LQKENI come from the germline V gene. CDR3 DNA: TGTGCCAGCTCACCACGGGCAGCGGGCCTTCTCCCTGTGGAGCAGTTCTTC. It codes for CASSPRAAGLLPVEQFF.

J is TRBJ2-7 and V is TRBV2, with D perhaps TRBD2 (5 bases). CDR3 length equals 12 residues. Trimming took 8 bases from V and 1 from J, leaving 9 bases between them. CDR1 and CDR2 from the germline V gene are SNHLY and FYNNEI. Written as DNA, the CDR3 is TGTGCCAGCGTTCGAGGGTCCTACGAGCAGTACTTC. Its translation is CASVRGSYEQYF.